These 15 T cell receptor beta chains came from one sample sequenced in a study of shared clonotypes between healthy human individuals. Here immunoSEQ multiplex PCR was the method, and the copy in TCRdb shows in-frame clones only, minus some. The sample has around 88,000 clones; 60% to 75% are singletons. The source material was memory CD8+ T cells sorted from blood. Specified subset: CD45RO+ cells pooled with CCR7-negative TemRA cells. These receptors were taken from a man under 40 in good health.

This clone is medium-sized (0.01 to 0.1%) within its sample. The same CDR3 also results from other DNA sequences found in this sample. The gene calls are TRBV27 and TRBJ2-2; possibly TRBD1 for D (6 bases). Trimming removed 6 bases at V and 4 bases at J, with 15 bases between. CDR3 length: 15 amino acids. Germline V gene sequence: CDR1 MNHEY, CDR2 SMNVEV (reference sequence). CDR3 in DNA: TGTGCCAGCAGACCAGGGACAAGCATCACCGGGGAGCTGTTTTTT. It is translated as CASRPGTSITGELFF.

V is TRBV5-1 and J is TRBJ1-4; no definite D call. CDR3 length: 11 residues. Between the trimmed V and J ends, which lost 8 bases and 4 bases, there was a span of 6 bases. Looked up from germline, CDR1 is SGHRS and CDR2 is YFSETQ. The CDR3 DNA reads as TGCGCCAGTTTTAATAATGAAAAACTGTTTTTT. Protein product: CASFNNEKLFF.

This clone was observed a few times. The chain recombines TRBV7-2 with TRBJ2-7, with TRBD2 as a possible D gene (5 bases). The CDR3 covers 13 residues. Trimming took 5 bases from V and 1 from J, leaving 9 bases between them. Germline V gene lookup returns CDR1 SGHTA and CDR2 FQGNSA. Written as DNA, the CDR3 is TGTGCCAGCAGCGCCCGGGGATCCTACGAGCAGTACTTC. Amino acid sequence: CASSARGSYEQYF.

The chain has TRBV7-4 and TRBJ2-1; the D gene is possibly TRBD2 (5 bases). The V end lost 5 bases, the J end lost 2 bases, and 10 bases lay between the germline ends. Germline V CDR1 and CDR2: SGHVT, SQSDAQ. The CDR3 has 14 residues. CDR3 amino acids: CASSPPGAYNEQFF. In nucleotides, the CDR3 is TGTGCCAGCAGCCCCCCCGGGGCCTACAATGAGCAGTTCTTC. The full variable domain, in which reference TRBV7-4 and TRBJ2-1 provide the parts outside the CDR3, is GAGVSQSPRYKVAKRGRDVALRCDSISGHVTLYWYRQTLGQGSEVLTYSQSDAQRDKSGRPSGRFSAERPERSVSTLKIQRTEQGDSAVYLCASSPPGAYNEQFFGPGTRLTVL.

The chain uses TRBV10-3 and TRBJ2-7, with D hard to call. The CDR3 extends over 13 amino acids. Germline CDR1 reads ENHRY; CDR2 reads SYGVKD. V was trimmed by 4 bases and J by 7 bases, leaving 14 bases between them. CDR3 amino acids: CAISAPPKLEQYF. Written as DNA, the CDR3 is TGTGCCATCAGTGCCCCCCCCAAATTGGAGCAGTACTTC.

This clone was seen once. The chain employs TRBV27 and TRBJ1-5, with TRBD1 identical over 11 bases. Germline-derived CDR1 and CDR2 are MNHEY and SMNVEV (reference sequence). Unmatched junction bases numbered 7, after V lost 7 bases and J lost 8 bases. CDR3 size: 14 residues. CDR3 sequence: CASKLGTGGEPQHF. CDR3 nucleotides: TGTGCCAGCAAACTCGGGACAGGGGGTGAGCCCCAGCATTTT.

The sample holds a few counts of this clone. This rearrangement joins TRBV27 to TRBJ2-7; 10 positions match TRBD1. The germline V gene has CDR1 MNHEY and CDR2 SMNVEV (reference sequence). Trimming at V came to 5 bases and at J to 4 bases, leaving 8 bases not matched to a gene. There are 15 residues in the CDR3. The CDR3 region has the DNA TGTGCCAGCAGTCCACCGGGACAGGGGTCGTACGAGCAGTACTTC. Amino acid sequence: CASSPPGQGSYEQYF.

Concerning this clone: A read error may be the cause here, since a much bigger clone is one base away. This CDR3 is also generated by other DNA sequences in the sample. This chain joins TRBV19 and TRBJ1-5, with D tentatively TRBD1 (5 bases). Deletions cut 8 bases from V and 0 bases from J, with 11 bases between. Germline CDR1 LNHDA, CDR2 SQIVND (reference sequence). This CDR3 spans 14 amino acids. The CDR3 reads CASGTGHSNQPQHF. CDR3 sequence (DNA): TGTGCCAGTGGAACGGGGCATAGCAATCAGCCCCAGCATTTT.

The chain links TRBV28 to TRBJ2-7; 9 nucleotides line up with TRBD2. Germline CDR1 and CDR2: MDHEN and SYDVKM. CDR3 length equals 14 residues. J gave up 3 bases and V 6 bases, and 6 bases lay outside the gene matches. CDR3 protein: CASRGGLANYEQYF. CDR3 DNA sequence: TGTGCCAGCAGGGGGGGACTAGCCAACTACGAGCAGTACTTC.

The genes are TRBV9 and TRBJ1-5, with D maybe TRBD1 (6 bases). Trimming removed 3 bases at V and 6 bases at J, with 13 bases between. This CDR3 has 14 amino acids. CDR1 is SGDLS, CDR2 YYNGEE, per germline. This CDR3 is CASSDTSGVQPQHF. In DNA, the CDR3 is TGTGCCAGCAGCGATACCTCAGGGGTTCAGCCCCAGCATTTT.

A single count supports this clone. The chain has TRBV29-1 and TRBJ2-3; 9 nucleotides match TRBD2. Germline assignment: CDR1 SQVTM and CDR2 ANQGSEA. The CDR3 spans 14 residues. J lost 4 bases, V lost 4 bases, and 6 bases had no gene match. The CDR3 bases are TGCAGCGTTGTTGGCGGGAGGGGGGCAGATACGCAGTATTTT. Amino acid sequence: CSVVGGRGADTQYF.

This chain uses TRBV7-9 with TRBJ1-1; D not certain. Germline assignment: CDR1 SEHNR and CDR2 FQNEAQ (reference sequence). The V gene lost 5 bases and the J gene lost 0 bases, with 13 bases spanning the gap. The CDR3 has 15 residues. The CDR3 is CASSPKRAMNTEAFF. DNA of the CDR3: TGTGCCAGCAGCCCAAAACGGGCAATGAACACTGAAGCTTTCTTT.

The gene calls are TRBV5-1 and TRBJ2-5; 7 bases are shared with TRBD2. The CDR3 contains 13 residues. V lost 4 bases to trimming and J lost 5 bases; unmatched junction nucleotides: 5. Germline lookup yields CDR1 SGHRS and CDR2 YFSETQ. In DNA, the CDR3 is TGCGCCAGCAGCCCGACTAGCACGGAGACCCAGTACTTC. Protein sequence: CASSPTSTETQYF.

CDR3 sequence reads: CASSSGTSLLEQFF. The CDR3 bases are TGTGCCAGCTCCTCTGGGACTAGTTTACTTGAGCAGTTCTTC. V is TRBV7-2 and J is TRBJ2-1, with 8 bases aligning to TRBD2. This CDR3 region has 14 residues. The J segment lost 9 bases and the V segment lost 8 bases, leaving 12 bases of the junction unmatched. Per germline, CDR1 SGHTA and CDR2 FQGNSA.

V gene TRBV4-2 combines with J gene TRBJ2-2, with a possible D match to TRBD2 (6 bases). This CDR3 comprises 16 residues. The germline CDR1 and CDR2 sequences are LGHNA and YNFKEQ. V lost 4 bases to trimming and J lost 0 bases, with 12 bases between them. In DNA, the CDR3 is TGTGCCAGCAGCCGAGCTAGCGAACCGAACACCGGGGAGCTGTTTTTT. This translates into CASSRASEPNTGELFF.